These T cell receptor beta chains were read from a single sample in a study of cytomegalovirus exposure and HLA in healthy donors. This table comes from immunoSEQ multiplex PCR, and its TCRdb copy is limited to in-frame clones, with some not included. The profile shows some 240,000 clones, around four fifths of them singletons. The source material was PBMCs. Receptors originate from a male donor in good health and CMV-seronegative. The CDR3 runs from the conserved cysteine through the conserved F or W. D genes are given only for firm matches. Clone size is given for some rows only: seen once, a few or many times, or a class if the clone is expanded.

v_gene: TRBV19; abundance: once; j_gene: TRBJ2-1; d_gene: TRBD2; CDR3nt: TGTGCCAGTTGCCCGGGACTAGCGGCCTACAATGAGCAGTTCTTC; CDR3aa: CASCPGLAAYNEQFF
v_gene: TRBV5-4; abundance: NA; j_gene: TRBJ2-5; d_gene: TRBD2; CDR3nt: TGTGCCAGCAGCTCGTACCAAGCGGGACTAGCCGGGCAGACCCAGTACTTC; CDR3aa: CASSSYQAGLAGQTQYF
v_gene: TRBV19; abundance: NA; j_gene: TRBJ1-1; d_gene: TRBD1; CDR3nt: TGTGCCAGTAGTACGGGACAGGCAAACACTGAAGCTTTCTTT; CDR3aa: CASSTGQANTEAFF
v_gene: TRBV19; abundance: NA; j_gene: TRBJ2-1; d_gene: NA; CDR3nt: TGTGCCAGTAGTATGAGCCCCACCCCCCGCAATGAGCAGTTCTTC; CDR3aa: CASSMSPTPRNEQFF
v_gene: TRBV6-6; abundance: NA; j_gene: TRBJ2-1; d_gene: NA; CDR3nt: TGTGCCAGCAGTTACGGCCTCGCCTACAATGAGCAGTTCTTC; CDR3aa: CASSYGLAYNEQFF
v_gene: TRBV27; abundance: NA; j_gene: TRBJ1-1; d_gene: NA; CDR3nt: TGTGCCAGCAGTTACGGAGGGGCCACTGAAGCTTTCTTT; CDR3aa: CASSYGGATEAFF
v_gene: TRBV2; abundance: NA; j_gene: TRBJ2-2; d_gene: TRBD2; CDR3nt: TGTGCCAGCAAGACTAGCGGTCACGTCGGGACCGGGGAGCTGTTTTTT; CDR3aa: CASKTSGHVGTGELFF
v_gene: TRBV5-1; abundance: NA; j_gene: TRBJ2-5; d_gene: TRBD2; CDR3nt: TGCGCCAGCAGCGGGACGGGGGGTCTTGGGACCCAGTACTTC; CDR3aa: CASSGTGGLGTQYF
v_gene: TRBV9; abundance: once; j_gene: TRBJ1-2; d_gene: TRBD1; CDR3nt: TGTGCCAGCAGCGCCGCCGGGACAGGGGATGGCTACACCTTC; CDR3aa: CASSAAGTGDGYTF
v_gene: TRBV19; abundance: few; j_gene: TRBJ1-1; d_gene: TRBD1; CDR3nt: TGTGCCAGTAGTATTCTCCCCCCCTTACAGGGGATGAACACTGAAGCTTTCTTT; CDR3aa: CASSILPPLQGMNTEAFF
v_gene: TRBV5-4; abundance: NA; j_gene: TRBJ1-2; d_gene: TRBD1; CDR3nt: TGTGCCAGCAACACAGGGGGGTCCTATGGCTACACCTTC; CDR3aa: CASNTGGSYGYTF
v_gene: TRBV9; abundance: few; j_gene: TRBJ1-2; d_gene: TRBD1; CDR3nt: TGTGCCAGCAGCGTAGCAGCAGGGGGTGTTACCTTC; CDR3aa: CASSVAAGGVTF
v_gene: TRBV27; abundance: few; j_gene: TRBJ1-5; d_gene: NA; CDR3nt: TGTGCCAGCAGTTTAAGGGGGTGGGAGCGCGGCAATCAGCCCCAGCATTTT; CDR3aa: CASSLRGWERGNQPQHF
v_gene: TRBV5-1; abundance: NA; j_gene: TRBJ2-7; d_gene: TRBD2; CDR3nt: TGCGCCAGCAGCTTGGTGGAGCGGGAGGCCTACGAGCAGTACTTC; CDR3aa: CASSLVEREAYEQYF
v_gene: TRBV4-1; abundance: once; j_gene: TRBJ2-1; d_gene: TRBD2; CDR3nt: TGCGCCAGCAGCCAATCAATGACTAGCGGATCCTACAATGAGCAGTTCTTC; CDR3aa: CASSQSMTSGSYNEQFF
v_gene: TRBV5-1; abundance: once; j_gene: TRBJ1-1; d_gene: TRBD1; CDR3nt: TGCGCCAGCAGCTTGGTGACAGGGGTCGCGAACACTGAAGCTTTCTTT; CDR3aa: CASSLVTGVANTEAFF
v_gene: TRBV7-3; abundance: NA; j_gene: TRBJ2-2; d_gene: NA; CDR3nt: TGTGCCAGCAGCCCCTACTCGTTAGACACCGGGGAGCTGTTTTTT; CDR3aa: CASSPYSLDTGELFF
v_gene: TRBV5-1; abundance: NA; j_gene: TRBJ2-3; d_gene: NA; CDR3nt: TGCGCCAGCAGCTTACAGGGTTCTAGCACAGATACGCAGTATTTT; CDR3aa: CASSLQGSSTDTQYF
v_gene: TRBV5-4; abundance: NA; j_gene: TRBJ1-2; d_gene: NA; CDR3nt: TGTGCCAGCAGCGTATTTCATTCGGCGGGTCGGCCGATTTCTAACTATGGCTACACCTTC; CDR3aa: CASSVFHSAGRPISNYGYTF
v_gene: TRBV18; abundance: NA; j_gene: TRBJ1-1; d_gene: NA; CDR3nt: TGTGCCAGCTCACCTCAGGGAGGTGAAGCTTTCTTT; CDR3aa: CASSPQGGEAFF
v_gene: TRBV5-6; abundance: NA; j_gene: TRBJ1-6; d_gene: NA; CDR3nt: TGTGCCAGCAGCTGGAAGAGGAGGTGGGATTCACCCCTCCACTTT; CDR3aa: CASSWKRRWDSPLHF
v_gene: TRBV28; abundance: NA; j_gene: TRBJ2-1; d_gene: TRBD2; CDR3nt: TGTGCCAGCAGTACCTCGGGACTAGCGGGAGTGGTTAATGAGCAGTTCTTC; CDR3aa: CASSTSGLAGVVNEQFF
v_gene: TRBV7-9; abundance: NA; j_gene: TRBJ2-5; d_gene: NA; CDR3nt: TGTGCCAGCAGCTTTACGGGAGTGGACCAAGAGACCCAGTACTTC; CDR3aa: CASSFTGVDQETQYF
v_gene: TRBV2; abundance: NA; j_gene: TRBJ2-1; d_gene: NA; CDR3nt: TGTGCCAGCCCCTCAGGTGGGTCGAGCTCCTACAATGAGCAGTTCTTC; CDR3aa: CASPSGGSSSYNEQFF
v_gene: TRBV11-3; abundance: NA; j_gene: TRBJ2-2; d_gene: NA; CDR3nt: TGTGCCAGCAGCTTCTCACCGAGCGGGGAGCTGTTTTTT; CDR3aa: CASSFSPSGELFF
v_gene: TRBV5-1; abundance: NA; j_gene: TRBJ2-3; d_gene: NA; CDR3nt: TGCGCCAGCAGCTTGGCCAGGCCAGGCAGTGCAGATACGCAGTATTTT; CDR3aa: CASSLARPGSADTQYF
v_gene: TRBV28; abundance: NA; j_gene: TRBJ2-5; d_gene: TRBD2; CDR3nt: TGTGCCAGCAGTCCGACTAGCAATTGGGAGACCCAGTACTTC; CDR3aa: CASSPTSNWETQYF
v_gene: TRBV7-8; abundance: once; j_gene: TRBJ2-7; d_gene: NA; CDR3nt: TGTGCCAGCAGGAGGGACTACGAGCAGTACTTC; CDR3aa: CASRRDYEQYF
v_gene: TRBV5-1; abundance: many; j_gene: TRBJ1-1; d_gene: NA; CDR3nt: TGCGCCAGCAGCAAAGAACAGGGAGATCATACTGAAGCTTTCTTT; CDR3aa: CASSKEQGDHTEAFF
v_gene: TRBV6-6; abundance: NA; j_gene: TRBJ2-5; d_gene: NA; CDR3nt: TGTGCCAGCAGTTACTCACTATACCAAGAGACCCAGTACTTC; CDR3aa: CASSYSLYQETQYF
v_gene: TRBV5-1; abundance: NA; j_gene: TRBJ1-2; d_gene: NA; CDR3nt: TGCGCCAGCAGCTCCAATAACGCAGTTGGCTATGGCTACACCTTC; CDR3aa: CASSSNNAVGYGYTF
v_gene: TRBV7-9; abundance: medium-sized; j_gene: TRBJ2-3; d_gene: NA; CDR3nt: TGTGCCAGCAGCTTAGAACCCGCGGATACGCAGTATTTT; CDR3aa: CASSLEPADTQYF
v_gene: TRBV20-1; abundance: NA; j_gene: TRBJ2-5; d_gene: NA; CDR3nt: TGCAGTGCTAGTTTAAAAGAGACCCAGTACTTC; CDR3aa: CSASLKETQYF
v_gene: TRBV10-3; abundance: NA; j_gene: TRBJ1-2; d_gene: NA; CDR3nt: TGTGCCATCACAGGGGATCTCTATGGCTACACCTTC; CDR3aa: CAITGDLYGYTF
v_gene: TRBV5-1; abundance: NA; j_gene: TRBJ1-1; d_gene: NA; CDR3nt: TGCGCCAGCAGCTTGGGGGGGCACACTGAAGCTTTCTTT; CDR3aa: CASSLGGHTEAFF
v_gene: TRBV30; abundance: NA; j_gene: TRBJ2-7; d_gene: NA; CDR3nt: TGTGCCTGGGACCCTAACGGAGGCGAGCAGTACTTC; CDR3aa: CAWDPNGGEQYF
v_gene: TRBV9; abundance: NA; j_gene: TRBJ2-5; d_gene: NA; CDR3nt: TGTGCCAGCAGCGTAGCTAAAGGGGCCCCCGTCGAGACCCAGTACTTC; CDR3aa: CASSVAKGAPVETQYF
v_gene: TRBV5-4; abundance: NA; j_gene: TRBJ2-1; d_gene: NA; CDR3nt: TGTGCCAGCAGCAAACCTTCCCTGGGCGGGGAGCAGTTCTTC; CDR3aa: CASSKPSLGGEQFF
v_gene: TRBV6-1; abundance: NA; j_gene: TRBJ1-2; d_gene: TRBD1; CDR3nt: TGTGCCAGCAGTGGAAAGTCCGGGACAGCGATCTACTATGGCTACACCTTC; CDR3aa: CASSGKSGTAIYYGYTF
v_gene: TRBV27; abundance: NA; j_gene: TRBJ2-7; d_gene: TRBD1; CDR3nt: TGTGCCAGCAGCCCTATGTTAGGAGCAGGGGGCGCTTACGAGCAGTACTTC; CDR3aa: CASSPMLGAGGAYEQYF
v_gene: TRBV6-5; abundance: NA; j_gene: TRBJ1-5; d_gene: TRBD1; CDR3nt: TGTGCCAGCAGGGAGACGGACAGGGCCAATCAGCCCCAGCATTTT; CDR3aa: CASRETDRANQPQHF
v_gene: TRBV6-1; abundance: NA; j_gene: TRBJ2-1; d_gene: TRBD2; CDR3nt: TGTGCCAGCAGTGATCCCGGACTAGCGTTTTGGGAGCAGTTCTTC; CDR3aa: CASSDPGLAFWEQFF
v_gene: TRBV5-6; abundance: NA; j_gene: TRBJ2-7; d_gene: TRBD1; CDR3nt: TGTGCCAGCAGCTTGTTATCTCGGGAACAGGGGGACGAGCAGTACTTC; CDR3aa: CASSLLSREQGDEQYF
v_gene: TRBV9; abundance: NA; j_gene: TRBJ1-3; d_gene: NA; CDR3nt: TGTGCCAGCAGCGTAGGGACAGGAAACACCATATATTTT; CDR3aa: CASSVGTGNTIYF
v_gene: TRBV29-1; abundance: NA; j_gene: TRBJ2-7; d_gene: NA; CDR3nt: TGCAGCGTTGAAGAGAAGGGGTCCTACTCCTACGAGCAGTACTTC; CDR3aa: CSVEEKGSYSYEQYF
v_gene: TRBV28; abundance: once; j_gene: TRBJ1-5; d_gene: NA; CDR3nt: TGTGCCAGCAGTTTACCGGCAGGGTTACAGCCCCAGCATTTT; CDR3aa: CASSLPAGLQPQHF
v_gene: TRBV6-5; abundance: NA; j_gene: TRBJ2-7; d_gene: TRBD1; CDR3nt: TGTGCCAGCAGTTACGGGACGGGGACAGGCGAGCAGTACTTC; CDR3aa: CASSYGTGTGEQYF
v_gene: TRBV27; abundance: once; j_gene: TRBJ2-1; d_gene: NA; CDR3nt: TGTGCCAGCAGTCATCGACTAGGGTCCTACAATGAGCAGTTCTTC; CDR3aa: CASSHRLGSYNEQFF
v_gene: TRBV6-5; abundance: few; j_gene: TRBJ2-5; d_gene: TRBD1; CDR3nt: TGTGCCAGCAGTTACTCGAGGGACAGAGGGCAAGAGACCCAGTACTTC; CDR3aa: CASSYSRDRGQETQYF
v_gene: TRBV28; abundance: NA; j_gene: TRBJ1-2; d_gene: TRBD1; CDR3nt: TGTGCCAGCACCCGACAGGGGGCCTTAAACTATGGCTACACCTTC; CDR3aa: CASTRQGALNYGYTF
v_gene: TRBV16; abundance: NA; j_gene: TRBJ1-2; d_gene: TRBD1; CDR3nt: TGTGCCAGCAGCCTCACTATCGAGGGGGCTTACTATGGCTACACCTTC; CDR3aa: CASSLTIEGAYYGYTF
v_gene: TRBV10-3; abundance: NA; j_gene: TRBJ2-7; d_gene: NA; CDR3nt: TGTGCCATCAGTGGGGAGACGGTTAACTACGAGCAGTACTTC; CDR3aa: CAISGETVNYEQYF
v_gene: TRBV29-1; abundance: NA; j_gene: TRBJ1-1; d_gene: NA; CDR3nt: TGCAGCGTTGAAGCGGGGAGGGCTGAAGCTTTCTTT; CDR3aa: CSVEAGRAEAFF
v_gene: TRBV25-1; abundance: NA; j_gene: TRBJ2-7; d_gene: NA; CDR3nt: TGTGCCAGCAGTGAACCAGGCGGGCTCTCCTACGAGCAGTACTTC; CDR3aa: CASSEPGGLSYEQYF
v_gene: TRBV5-1; abundance: NA; j_gene: TRBJ2-1; d_gene: TRBD2; CDR3nt: TGCGCCAGCAGCTTGGCTACTAGCGGGGGATACAATGAGCAGTTCTTC; CDR3aa: CASSLATSGGYNEQFF
v_gene: TRBV18; abundance: once; j_gene: TRBJ1-2; d_gene: NA; CDR3nt: TGTGCCAGCTCAGGAGGATTTTCTAACTATGGCTACACCTTC; CDR3aa: CASSGGFSNYGYTF
v_gene: TRBV15; abundance: NA; j_gene: TRBJ2-5; d_gene: NA; CDR3nt: TGTGCCACCAGCGTCAACAGGGATGAGACCCAGTACTTC; CDR3aa: CATSVNRDETQYF